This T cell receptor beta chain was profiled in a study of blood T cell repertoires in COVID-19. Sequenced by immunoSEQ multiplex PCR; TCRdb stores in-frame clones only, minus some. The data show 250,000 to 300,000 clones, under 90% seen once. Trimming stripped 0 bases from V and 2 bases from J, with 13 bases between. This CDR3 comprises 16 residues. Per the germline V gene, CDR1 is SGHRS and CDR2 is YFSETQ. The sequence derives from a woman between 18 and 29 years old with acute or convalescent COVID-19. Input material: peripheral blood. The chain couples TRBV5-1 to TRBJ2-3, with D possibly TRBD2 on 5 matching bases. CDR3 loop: CASSLARLATTDTQYF. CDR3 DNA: TGCGCCAGCAGCTTGGCTCGGCTAGCTACCACAGATACGCAGTATTTT.